Shown below are 16 T cell receptor beta chains from a single sample sequenced in a study of blood T cell repertoires in COVID-19. Produced via immunoSEQ multiplex PCR; TCRdb's table is partial and in-frame only. Among 150,000 or so clones listed, more than 80% were seen once. Sequencing input: PBMCs or T cells enriched from blood (not recorded which). These receptors were obtained from a man aged 45 to 65 who had recovered from COVID-19.

This clone has just a few counts. The chain combines TRBV7-2 with TRBJ1-6; 8 bases line up with TRBD1. V shed 4 bases and J 6 bases; nucleotides not matched to a gene: 5. CDR3 length equals 15 residues. Germline CDR1 and CDR2: SGHTA and FQGNSA. CDR3 DNA: TGTGCCAGCAGCTCGCAGGGGGCGCGTAATTCACCCCTCCACTTT. Translation gives CASSSQGARNSPLHF. Supplemented by reference TRBV7-2 and TRBJ1-6, the full variable domain reads GAGVSQSPSNKVTEKGKDVELRCDPISGHTALYWYRQSLGQGLEFLIYFQGNSAPDKSGLPSDRFSAERTGGSVSTLTIQRTQQEDSAVYLCASSSQGARNSPLHFGNGTRLTVT.

V is TRBV18 and J is TRBJ1-1, with 7 nucleotides matching TRBD1. J gave up 5 bases and V 2 bases, and 8 bases lay outside the gene matches. Germline assignment: CDR1 KGHSH and CDR2 LQKENI. This CDR3 contains 15 residues. The CDR3 DNA reads TGTGCCAGCTCACCAACAGGGGCAGGGGGGACTGAAGCTTTCTTT. Protein: CASSPTGAGGTEAFF.

The chain is built from TRBV5-1 and TRBJ1-6; no clear D gene. Trimming shortened V by 7 bases and J by 6 bases, and 14 bases separated the two germline ends. Germline lookup yields CDR1 SGHRS and CDR2 YFSETQ. The CDR3 loop spans 14 amino acids. DNA of the CDR3: TGCGCCAGCGCCCGAGGGAGCTCTAATTCACCCCTCCACTTT. Protein product: CASARGSSNSPLHF. Complete variable domain (other parts from reference TRBV5-1 and TRBJ1-6): KAGVTQTPRYLIKTRGQQVTLSCSPISGHRSVSWYQQTPGQGLQFLFEYFSETQRNKGNFPGRFSGRQFSNSRSEMNVSTLELGDSALYLCASARGSSNSPLHFGNGTRLTVT.

The V call is TRBV10-3, the J call TRBJ2-1; 10 bases fit TRBD1. Germline V gene lookup returns CDR1 ENHRY and CDR2 SYGVKD. The CDR3 is 15 amino acids. Trimming cost V 6 bases and J 2 bases; bases outside gene matches: 4. CDR3 nucleotide sequence: TGTGCCATCAGAGAAGGACAGGGGGCCTACAATGAGCAGTTCTTC. Residues: CAIREGQGAYNEQFF.

The chain couples TRBV7-6 to TRBJ2-3, with a weak D call TRBD2 (6 bases). Germline lookup yields CDR1 SGHVS and CDR2 FNYEAQ. V lost 4 bases and J lost 4, with 15 bases in between. The CDR3 has 15 amino acids. CDR3 protein: CASSWTGSEADTQYF. As DNA, the CDR3 is TGTGCCAGCAGCTGGACCGGGAGTGAGGCAGATACGCAGTATTTT.

This clone was seen just once. This chain connects TRBV11-2 to TRBJ2-3, with TRBD2 matching over 10 bases. The junction had 12 bases not matched to a gene; V was cut back by 0 bases and J by 3 bases. Germline CDR1 SGHAT, CDR2 FQNNGV. The CDR3 totals 19 residues. In nucleotides, the CDR3 is TGTGCCAGCAGCTTAGAGGAAATAGCGGGGGGCCTTGGTACAGATACGCAGTATTTT. Translated, it gives CASSLEEIAGGLGTDTQYF.

This rearrangement joins TRBV5-4 to TRBJ2-1, with 11 positions matching TRBD1. Unmatched junction bases numbered 3, after V lost 2 bases and J lost 5 bases. Looked up from germline, CDR1 is SGHNT and CDR2 is YYREEE (reference sequence). The CDR3 consists of 15 residues. CDR3 amino acids: CASSLGTGGHNEQFF. In DNA, the CDR3 is TGTGCCAGCAGCTTAGGGACAGGGGGACACAATGAGCAGTTCTTC.

The chain couples TRBV6-4 to TRBJ1-1; no reliable D call. Germline CDR1 MRHNA, CDR2 SNTAGT. This CDR3 has 13 residues. Deletions cut 5 bases from V and 2 bases from J, with 9 bases between. CDR3 coding DNA: TGTGCCAGCAGTCTTGGCAGAAACACTGAAGCTTTCTTT. Translated: CASSLGRNTEAFF.

This chain links TRBV5-4 with TRBJ2-5, with D maybe TRBD1 (5 bases). Germline CDR1 is SGHNT and CDR2 is YYREEE (reference sequence). V gave up 0 bases and J gave up 7 bases, with 10 bases separating them. There are 13 residues in the CDR3. CDR3 sequence: CASSLGGAVTQYF. In nucleotides, the CDR3 is TGTGCCAGCAGCTTGGGTGGGGCTGTGACCCAGTACTTC.

V is TRBV7-3 and J is TRBJ2-7; D may be TRBD1 (7 bases). The V gene lost 2 bases and the J gene lost 4 bases, with 12 bases spanning the gap. Germline V gene sequence: CDR1 SGHTA, CDR2 FQGTGA. This CDR3 spans 14 amino acids. This CDR3 reads CASSLLAGGYEQYF. CDR3 nucleotide sequence: TGTGCCAGCAGCTTATTGGCAGGGGGGTACGAGCAGTACTTC. Supplemented by reference TRBV7-3 and TRBJ2-7, the full variable domain reads GAGVSQTPSNKVTEKGKYVELRCDPISGHTALYWYRQSLGQGPEFLIYFQGTGAADDSGLPNDRFFAVRPEGSVSTLKIQRTERGDSAVYLCASSLLAGGYEQYFGPGTRLTVT.

This clone was detected once. This chain uses TRBV28 with TRBJ2-1; 10 nucleotides line up with TRBD1. V trimming: 6 bases; J trimming: 2 bases; junction bases outside the gene matches: 4. Germline CDR1 reads MDHEN; CDR2 reads SYDVKM. This CDR3 contains 15 residues. In DNA, the CDR3 is TGTGCCAGCAGGCTGACAGGGGGCCCCTACAATGAGCAGTTCTTC. This encodes CASRLTGGPYNEQFF.

The chain employs TRBV5-1 and TRBJ2-1, with TRBD2 matching 9 bases. The CDR3 consists of 15 residues. The V gene end was trimmed by 2 bases and the J gene end by 8 bases; junction bases not matched to a gene: 8. Germline CDR1 reads SGHRS; CDR2 reads YFSETQ. CDR3 residues: CASSLSGTSSHEQFF. CDR3 nucleotides: TGCGCCAGCAGCTTATCCGGGACTAGCTCCCATGAGCAGTTCTTC.

The V call is TRBV6-1, the J call TRBJ1-5; TRBD1 matches 9 bases. CDR1 and CDR2 from the germline V gene are MNHNS and SASEGT. V lost 2 bases to trimming and J lost 5 bases; unmatched junction nucleotides: 7. The CDR3 has 16 amino acids. The CDR3 loop is CASSEIGTGSHQPQHF. The CDR3 DNA follows: TGTGCCAGCAGTGAAATAGGGACAGGGAGCCATCAGCCCCAGCATTTT.

The chain carries TRBV7-6 and TRBJ2-7; D possibly corresponds to TRBD1 (5 bases). The germline V gene has CDR1 SGHVS and CDR2 FNYEAQ. This CDR3 contains 17 residues. V was clipped by 2 bases and J by 0 bases, with 17 bases between them. CDR3 region: CASSLSDRGQLSYEQYF. The CDR3 bases are TGTGCCAGCAGCTTATCCGACAGAGGACAACTCTCCTACGAGCAGTACTTC.

The V gene is TRBV2, the J gene TRBJ2-1; D possibly corresponds to TRBD2 (7 bases). V was trimmed by 7 bases and J by 4 bases, leaving 26 bases between them. This CDR3 has 18 amino acids. CDR1 is SNHLY and CDR2 is FYNNEI in the germline V gene. CDR3 sequence (DNA): TGTGCCAGCATACTCTCCAATTGGGGGGGCGAAGTGTACAATGAGCAGTTCTTC. This codes for CASILSNWGGEVYNEQFF.

The J gene is TRBJ2-7, the V gene TRBV15; 9 positions agree with TRBD1. The CDR3 loop spans 14 amino acids. Per germline, CDR1 LNHNV and CDR2 YYDKDF (reference sequence). The J segment lost 5 bases and the V segment lost 4 bases, leaving 6 bases of the junction unmatched. The CDR3 DNA reads as TGTGCCACCAGCACCCGGGACAGGGTCAACGAGCAGTACTTC. It is translated as CATSTRDRVNEQYF.